Below are 16 T cell receptor beta chains sequenced from a single sample in a study of control samples from healthy donors and cancer patients. Here immunoSEQ multiplex PCR was the method, and the copy in TCRdb shows in-frame clones only, minus some. The table has roughly 55,000 clones, approximately 94% seen once; the top ten hold less than 1.1%. The sequenced sample was blood. These receptor sequences come from a woman between 18 and 29 years old in good health.

This sequence joins TRBV7-9 and TRBJ1-2; unclear D gene. Germline loops: CDR1 SEHNR, CDR2 FQNEAQ (reference sequence). V was trimmed by 1 base and J by 5 bases, leaving 8 bases between them. The CDR3 extends over 13 amino acids. The CDR3, as DNA: TGTGCCAGCAGCTTAGTAAGTCTGTATGGCTACACCTTC. Amino acids: CASSLVSLYGYTF.

The V call is TRBV18, the J call TRBJ1-1, with D perhaps TRBD1 (5 bases). Per the germline V gene, CDR1 is KGHSH and CDR2 is LQKENI. The CDR3 is 16 amino acids. Trimming removed 3 bases from V and 3 bases from J, with 17 bases in between. The CDR3 DNA sequence: TGTGCCAGCTCACCTGTCCGACAAGTGGGGGACACTGAAGCTTTCTTT. Encoded protein: CASSPVRQVGDTEAFF. Together with reference TRBV18 and TRBJ1-1, the CDR3 gives the full variable domain: NAGVMQNPRHLVRRRGQEARLRCSPMKGHSHVYWYRQLPEEGLKFMVYLQKENIIDESGMPKERFSAEFPKEGPSILRIQQVVRGDSAAYFCASSPVRQVGDTEAFFGQGTRLTVV.

V usage is TRBV6-1 and J usage is TRBJ2-5, with TRBD2 identical over 9 bases. J lost 5 bases, V lost 1 base, and 5 bases had no gene match. Looked up from germline, CDR1 is MNHNS and CDR2 is SASEGT. The CDR3 has 15 residues. The DNA of the CDR3 is TGTGCCAGCAGTGAAGGACTAGCGGCCTGGGAGACCCAGTACTTC. Amino acids: CASSEGLAAWETQYF.

This rearrangement joins TRBV18 to TRBJ2-7; no definite D call. Per germline, CDR1 KGHSH and CDR2 LQKENI. The germline V and J ends were trimmed by 1 base and 3 bases, with 4 bases remaining between them. CDR3 size: 12 residues. The CDR3 coding sequence is TGTGCCAGCTCACCACGGAACTACGAGCAGTACTTC. Translated: CASSPRNYEQYF.

V and J are TRBV7-9 and TRBJ2-5; D might be TRBD2 (6 bases). Per germline, CDR1 SEHNR and CDR2 FQNEAQ (reference sequence). The CDR3 totals 14 residues. The V and J ends lost 2 bases and 2 bases respectively, with 9 bases between them. The CDR3 DNA follows: TGTGCCAGCAGCTTAAATGGGAGGCAAGAGACCCAGTACTTC. Amino acid sequence: CASSLNGRQETQYF.

The chain joins TRBV6-2 or TRBV6-3 to TRBJ2-2; D gene ambiguous. The germline V gene has CDR1 MNHEY and CDR2 SVGEGT. The CDR3 is made up of 14 amino acids. V gave up 2 bases and J gave up 2 bases, with 6 bases separating them. The CDR3, as DNA: TGTGCCAGCAGTTACGCAGTCAACACCGGGGAGCTGTTTTTT. It codes for CASSYAVNTGELFF.

The CDR3 is CASSLGAAHRDGYTF. Written as DNA, the CDR3 is TGTGCCAGCAGCTTGGGTGCAGCCCACCGCGATGGCTACACCTTC. The chain recombines TRBV5-6 with TRBJ1-2; no clear D gene. This CDR3 contains 15 residues. Trimming took off 0 bases at V and 6 bases at J, with 15 bases between the two ends. The germline V gene has CDR1 SGHDT and CDR2 YYEEEE. Full variable domain (missing parts from reference TRBV5-6 and TRBJ1-2): DAGVTQSPTHLIKTRGQQVTLRCSPKSGHDTVSWYQQALGQGPQFIFQYYEEEERQRGNFPDRFSGHQFPNYSSELNVNALLLGDSALYLCASSLGAAHRDGYTFGSGTRLTVV.

CDR3 sequence reads: CASSPNRGNQPQHF. CDR3 sequence (DNA): TGCGCCAGCAGCCCCAACAGGGGCAATCAGCCCCAGCATTTT. The rearrangement uses TRBV4-1 and TRBJ1-5; D is possibly TRBD1 (6 bases). The CDR3 has 14 amino acids. The germline gives CDR1 MGHRA, CDR2 YSYEKL. Trimming shortened V by 4 bases and J by 2 bases, and 9 bases separated the two germline ends.

CDR3 sequence: CARSYPSRELESYEQYF. CDR3 nucleotide sequence: TGTGCCAGAAGCTACCCATCCCGGGAGCTTGAATCCTACGAGCAGTACTTC. The rearrangement links TRBV7-5 to TRBJ2-7; the D call of TRBD2 is as the table states it, not checked on the DNA. TRBV7-5 is listed as a pseudogene. The CDR3 has 17 amino acids.

The count of this clone is one. The V call is TRBV30, the J call TRBJ2-3; the match to TRBD2 covers 7 bases. Unmatched junction bases numbered 2, after V lost 0 bases and J lost 2 bases. The CDR3 is 14 amino acids. CDR1 is GTSNPN and CDR2 is SVGIG in the germline V gene (reference sequence). The DNA of the CDR3 is TGTGCCTGGAGTGTGGGAGGGGACACAGATACGCAGTATTTT. Translation gives CAWSVGGDTDTQYF.

The table lists this clone with a few counts. This chain joins TRBV6-5 and TRBJ1-2; 8 bases line up with TRBD1. Germline loops: CDR1 MNHEY, CDR2 SVGAGI. The CDR3 sequence is 16 residues long. Unmatched junction bases numbered 10, after V lost 0 bases and J lost 7 bases. For the CDR3, the DNA is TGTGCCAGCAGTTACTCGGGCGCGAACAGGGGGAGTGGCTACACCTTC. Translated, it gives CASSYSGANRGSGYTF.

The rearrangement joins TRBV12-3 or TRBV12-4 to TRBJ1-1; D is ambiguous. This CDR3 region has 12 residues. Trimming stripped 8 bases from V and 0 bases from J, with 7 bases between. CDR3 sequence reads: CASRALNTEAFF. The DNA for the CDR3 is TGTGCCAGCCGGGCCCTGAACACTGAAGCTTTCTTT.

The rearrangement joins TRBV6-5 to TRBJ1-1; D ambiguous. The CDR3 spans 13 residues. V was pared by 2 bases and J by 7 bases, with 11 bases between. Germline V gene data show CDR1 as MNHEY and CDR2 as SVGAGI. This CDR3 reads CASSYPGRNEAFF. The CDR3 DNA reads as TGTGCCAGCAGTTACCCTGGACGCAATGAAGCTTTCTTT.

The genes are TRBV14 and TRBJ2-6; 11 bases align to TRBD2. The V gene end was trimmed by 8 bases and the J gene end by 5 bases; junction bases not matched to a gene: 20. Germline V gene lookup returns CDR1 SGHDN and CDR2 FVKESK. The CDR3 contains 20 residues. CDR3 loop: CASSPWQLAGAPSWANVLTF. The CDR3 nucleotides are TGTGCCAGCTCCCCGTGGCAACTAGCGGGGGCTCCAAGCTGGGCCAACGTCCTGACTTTC. Full variable domain (outside the CDR3, taken from reference TRBV14 and TRBJ2-6): EAGVTQFPSHSVIEKGQTVTLRCDPISGHDNLYWYRRVMGKEIKFLLHFVKESKQDESGMPNNRFLAERTGGTYSTLKVQPAELEDSGVYFCASSPWQLAGAPSWANVLTFGAGSRLTVL.

The chain employs TRBV24-1 and TRBJ2-3; the match to TRBD2 covers 9 bases. In germline, CDR1 is KGHDR, CDR2 SFDVKD. J lost 5 bases, V lost 3 bases, and 8 bases had no gene match. The CDR3 runs 16 residues. In DNA, the CDR3 is TGTGCCACCAGTGATCCTAGCGGGGAAGGAATAGATACGCAGTATTTT. Translated, it gives CATSDPSGEGIDTQYF.

The chain links TRBV7-3 to TRBJ1-5; 7 nucleotides agree with TRBD1. J gave up 3 bases and V 3 bases, and 2 bases lay outside the gene matches. The CDR3 spans 14 residues. The germline V gene has CDR1 SGHTA and CDR2 FQGTGA. In DNA, the CDR3 is TGTGCCAGCAGCTTGACAGGGCCCAATCAGCCCCAGCATTTT. It encodes CASSLTGPNQPQHF.